The T cell receptor (beta chain) described here comes from a study of blood T cells in healthy people across ages. A few counts support this clonotype. A much larger clone lies a single base off, so this may be a read error. A sample-barcoded 5' primer and a J-beta primer mix were used in a second PCR of about 6 to 11 cycles. TCRdb called the 5' RACE reads again in MiXCR, with one record for every CDR3 protein. The sample lists about 640,000 distinct CDR3 sequences; 25% to 35% were seen once. Trimming left V 5 bases short and J 4 bases short, with 14 bases between. Per the germline V gene, CDR1 is SGHTA and CDR2 is FQGNSA. CDR3 length: 15 amino acids.

Sequences were obtained from blood. This TCR was sampled from a woman at least 80 years old in good health. This chain uses TRBV7-2 with TRBJ1-4; no clear D. The chain's CDR3 is CASSPSGRSNEKLFF. In nucleotides, the CDR3 is TGTGCCAGCAGCCCCAGCGGGCGCAGTAATGAAAAACTGTTTTTT.